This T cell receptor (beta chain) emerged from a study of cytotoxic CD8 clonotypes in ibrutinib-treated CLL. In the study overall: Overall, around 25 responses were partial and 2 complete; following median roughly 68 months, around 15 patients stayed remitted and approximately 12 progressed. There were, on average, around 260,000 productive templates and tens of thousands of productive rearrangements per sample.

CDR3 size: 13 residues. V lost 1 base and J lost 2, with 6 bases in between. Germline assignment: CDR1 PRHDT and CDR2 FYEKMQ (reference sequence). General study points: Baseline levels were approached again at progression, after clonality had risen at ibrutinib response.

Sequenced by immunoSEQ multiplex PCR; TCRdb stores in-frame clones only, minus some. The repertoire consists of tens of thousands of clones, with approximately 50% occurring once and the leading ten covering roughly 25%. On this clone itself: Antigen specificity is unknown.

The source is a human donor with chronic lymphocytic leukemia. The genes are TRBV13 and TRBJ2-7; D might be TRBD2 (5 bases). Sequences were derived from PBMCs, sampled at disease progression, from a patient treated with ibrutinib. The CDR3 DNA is TGTGCCAGCAGCTTAGTCGGGGCCTACGAGCAGTACTTC. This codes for CASSLVGAYEQYF.